The present T cell receptor beta chain was sequenced within a study of T cell repertoires in cytomegalovirus infection. Using its own MiXCR run on the reads, TCRdb lists one record per CDR3 protein. The sample lists around 270,000 distinct CDR3 sequences, around 8.7% seen once, with approximately 15% in the top ten. This clonotype showed up many times. The length of the CDR3 is 13 residues. From germline, CDR1 is SGHTA and CDR2 FQGNSA. The J segment lost 6 bases and the V segment lost 6 bases, leaving 2 bases of the junction unmatched. What was sequenced was PBMCs. The gene calls are TRBV7-2 and TRBJ2-2; 9 bases match TRBD2. This clonotype was obtained from a human donor in good health (CMV status not recorded). Some clones in this sample may be carry-over from other donors' samples. The CDR3 reads CASRREGSGELFF. The DNA of the CDR3 is TGTGCCAGCAGGCGGGAGGGGTCCGGGGAGCTGTTTTTT.